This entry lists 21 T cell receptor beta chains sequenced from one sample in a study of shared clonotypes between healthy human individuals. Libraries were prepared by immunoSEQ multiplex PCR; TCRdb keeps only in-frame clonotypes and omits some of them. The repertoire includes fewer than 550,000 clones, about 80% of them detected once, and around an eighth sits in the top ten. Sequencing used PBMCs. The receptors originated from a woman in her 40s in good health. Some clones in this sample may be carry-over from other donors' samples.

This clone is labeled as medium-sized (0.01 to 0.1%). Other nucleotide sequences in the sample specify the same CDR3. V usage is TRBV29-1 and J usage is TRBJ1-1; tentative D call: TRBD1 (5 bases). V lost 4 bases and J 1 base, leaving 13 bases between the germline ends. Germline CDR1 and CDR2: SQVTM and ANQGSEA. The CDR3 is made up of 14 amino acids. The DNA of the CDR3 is TGCAGCGTTGCCTCCGGGGCGTCGAACACTGAAGCTTTCTTT. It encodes CSVASGASNTEAFF.

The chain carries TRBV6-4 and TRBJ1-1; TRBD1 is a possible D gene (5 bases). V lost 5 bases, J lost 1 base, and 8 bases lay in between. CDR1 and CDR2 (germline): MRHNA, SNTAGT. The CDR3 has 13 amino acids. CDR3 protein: CASSIQANTEAFF. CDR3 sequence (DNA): TGTGCCAGCAGTATACAGGCGAACACTGAAGCTTTCTTT.

The CDR3 is CASSSNRGQGETQYF. The CDR3 coding sequence is TGTGCCAGCAGTTCAAACAGGGGGCAAGGGGAGACCCAGTACTTC. The chain uses TRBV27 and TRBJ2-5, with 9 bases that match TRBD1. The CDR3 spans 15 residues. The germline gives CDR1 MNHEY, CDR2 SMNVEV (reference sequence). Losses at the gene ends were 4 bases for V and 5 bases for J; bases not matched to a gene: 8.

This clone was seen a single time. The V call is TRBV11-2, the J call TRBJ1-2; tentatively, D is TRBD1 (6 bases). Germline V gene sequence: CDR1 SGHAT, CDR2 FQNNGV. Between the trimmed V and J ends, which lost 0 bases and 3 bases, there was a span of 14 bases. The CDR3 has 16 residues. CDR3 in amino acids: CASSLDPLTGDYGYTF. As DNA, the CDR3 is TGTGCCAGCAGCTTAGACCCCTTGACAGGAGACTATGGCTACACCTTC.

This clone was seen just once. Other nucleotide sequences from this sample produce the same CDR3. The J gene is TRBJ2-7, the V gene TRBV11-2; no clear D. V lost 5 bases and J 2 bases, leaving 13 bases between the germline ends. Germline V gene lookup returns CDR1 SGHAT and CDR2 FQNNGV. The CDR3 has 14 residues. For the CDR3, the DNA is TGTGCCAGCAGCCCCAGACCAGGAACCTACGAGCAGTACTTC. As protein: CASSPRPGTYEQYF. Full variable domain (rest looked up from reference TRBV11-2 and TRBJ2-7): EAGVAQSPRYKIIEKRQSVAFWCNPISGHATLYWYQQILGQGPKLLIQFQNNGVVDDSQLPKDRFSAERLKGVDSTLKIQPAKLEDSAVYLCASSPRPGTYEQYFGPGTRLTVT.

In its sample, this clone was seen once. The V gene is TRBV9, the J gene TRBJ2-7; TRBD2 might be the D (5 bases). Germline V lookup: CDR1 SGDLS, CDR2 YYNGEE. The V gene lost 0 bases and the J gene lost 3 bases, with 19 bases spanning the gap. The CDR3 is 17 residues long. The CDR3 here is CASSVGAPSSGIYEQYF. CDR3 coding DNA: TGTGCCAGCAGCGTAGGCGCCCCATCGTCGGGAATCTACGAGCAGTACTTC.

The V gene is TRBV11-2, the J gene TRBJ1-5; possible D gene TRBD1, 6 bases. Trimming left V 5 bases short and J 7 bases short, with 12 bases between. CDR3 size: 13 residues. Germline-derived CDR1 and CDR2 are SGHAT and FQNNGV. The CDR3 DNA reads TGTGCCAGCAGCAAATCGGACAGACAGCCCCAGCATTTT. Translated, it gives CASSKSDRQPQHF.

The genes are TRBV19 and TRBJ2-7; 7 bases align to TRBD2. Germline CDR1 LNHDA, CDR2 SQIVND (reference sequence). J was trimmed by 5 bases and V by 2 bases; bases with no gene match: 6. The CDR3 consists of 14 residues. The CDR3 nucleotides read TGTGCCAGTAGTATAATGGCGGGAGCCAACGAGCAGTACTTC. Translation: CASSIMAGANEQYF.

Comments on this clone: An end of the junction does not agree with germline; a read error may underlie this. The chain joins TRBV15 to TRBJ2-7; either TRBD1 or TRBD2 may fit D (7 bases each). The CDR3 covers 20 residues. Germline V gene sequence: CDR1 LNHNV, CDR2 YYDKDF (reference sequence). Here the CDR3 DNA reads TGTACCACCAGCAGAGACAGGGATTGGGGAGCGGGACCACATCGGTACGGGCAGTACTTC. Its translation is CTTSRDRDWGAGPHRYGQYF.

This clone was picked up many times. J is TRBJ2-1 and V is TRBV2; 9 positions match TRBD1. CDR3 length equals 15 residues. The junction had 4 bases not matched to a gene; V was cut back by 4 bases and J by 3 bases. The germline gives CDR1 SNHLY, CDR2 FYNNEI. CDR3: CASSGRTGDYNEQFF. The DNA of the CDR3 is TGTGCCAGCAGTGGACGGACAGGGGACTACAATGAGCAGTTCTTC. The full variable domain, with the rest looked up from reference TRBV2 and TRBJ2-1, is EPEVTQTPSHQVTQMGQEVILRCVPISNHLYFYWYRQILGQKVEFLVSFYNNEISEKSEIFDDQFSVERPDGSNFTLKIRSTKLEDSAMYFCASSGRTGDYNEQFFGPGTRLTVL.

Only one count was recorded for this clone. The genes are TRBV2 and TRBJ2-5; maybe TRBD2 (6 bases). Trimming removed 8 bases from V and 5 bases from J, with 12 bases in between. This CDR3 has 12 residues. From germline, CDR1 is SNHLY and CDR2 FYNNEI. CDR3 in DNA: TGTGCCAGCGGCGGGGAAATCGAGACCCAGTACTTC. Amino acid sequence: CASGGEIETQYF. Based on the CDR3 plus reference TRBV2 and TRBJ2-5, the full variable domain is EPEVTQTPSHQVTQMGQEVILRCVPISNHLYFYWYRQILGQKVEFLVSFYNNEISEKSEIFDDQFSVERPDGSNFTLKIRSTKLEDSAMYFCASGGEIETQYFGPGTRLLVL.

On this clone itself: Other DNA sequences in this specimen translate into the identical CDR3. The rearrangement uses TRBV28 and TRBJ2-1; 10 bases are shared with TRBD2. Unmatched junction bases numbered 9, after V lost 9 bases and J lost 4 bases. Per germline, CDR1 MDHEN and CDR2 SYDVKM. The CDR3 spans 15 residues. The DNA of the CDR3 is TGTGCCAGTTCACCCGGGACTAGCGAATACAATGAGCAGTTCTTC. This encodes CASSPGTSEYNEQFF.

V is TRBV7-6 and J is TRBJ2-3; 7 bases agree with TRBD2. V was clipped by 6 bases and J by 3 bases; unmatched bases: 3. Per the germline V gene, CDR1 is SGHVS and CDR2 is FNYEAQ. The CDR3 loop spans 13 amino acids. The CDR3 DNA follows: TGTGCCAGCAGGATAGCGGGTACAGATACGCAGTATTTT. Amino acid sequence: CASRIAGTDTQYF.

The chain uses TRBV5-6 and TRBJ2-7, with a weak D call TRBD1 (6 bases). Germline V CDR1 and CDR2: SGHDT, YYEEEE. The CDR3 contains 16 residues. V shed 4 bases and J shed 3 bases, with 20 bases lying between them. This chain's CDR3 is CASSLGGLARVYEQYF. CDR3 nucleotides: TGTGCCAGCAGCCTTGGGGGCTTAGCTCGCGTCTACGAGCAGTACTTC.

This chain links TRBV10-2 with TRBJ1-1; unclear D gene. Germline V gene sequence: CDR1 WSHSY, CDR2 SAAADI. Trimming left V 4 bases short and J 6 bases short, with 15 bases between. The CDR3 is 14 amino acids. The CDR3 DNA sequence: TGCGCCAGCAGTGTAACGAGAGGGTTCGCTGAAGCTTTCTTT. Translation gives CASSVTRGFAEAFF.

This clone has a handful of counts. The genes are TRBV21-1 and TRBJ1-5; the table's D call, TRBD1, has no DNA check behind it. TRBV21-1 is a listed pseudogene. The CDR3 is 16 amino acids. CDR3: CASIKTGQHSNQPQHF. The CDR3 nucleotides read TGTGCCAGCATTAAAACGGGACAACATAGCAATCAGCCCCAGCATTTT.

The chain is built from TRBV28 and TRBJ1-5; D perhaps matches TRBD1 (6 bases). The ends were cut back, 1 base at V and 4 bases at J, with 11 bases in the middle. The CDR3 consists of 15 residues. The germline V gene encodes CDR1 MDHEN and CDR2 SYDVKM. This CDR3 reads CASSLSLGTNQPQHF. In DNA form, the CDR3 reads TGTGCCAGCAGTTTATCGCTAGGGACAAATCAGCCCCAGCATTTT.

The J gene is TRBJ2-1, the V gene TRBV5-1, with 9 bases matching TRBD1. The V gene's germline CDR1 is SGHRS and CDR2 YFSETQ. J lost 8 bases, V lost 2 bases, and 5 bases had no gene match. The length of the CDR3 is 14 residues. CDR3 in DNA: TGCGCCAGCAGCTTAACAGGGGGCGCATATGAGCAGTTCTTC. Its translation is CASSLTGGAYEQFF.

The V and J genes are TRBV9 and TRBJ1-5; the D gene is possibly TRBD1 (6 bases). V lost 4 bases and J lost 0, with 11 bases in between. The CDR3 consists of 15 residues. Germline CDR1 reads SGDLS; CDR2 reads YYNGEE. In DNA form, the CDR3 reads TGTGCCAGCAGCCTAGGGGGTAGTAGCAATCAGCCCCAGCATTTT. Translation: CASSLGGSSNQPQHF.

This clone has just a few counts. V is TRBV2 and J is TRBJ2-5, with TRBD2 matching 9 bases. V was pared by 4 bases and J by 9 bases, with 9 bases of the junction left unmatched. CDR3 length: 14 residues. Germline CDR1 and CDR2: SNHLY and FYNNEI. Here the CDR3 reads CASSVEREDPSQYF. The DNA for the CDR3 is TGTGCCAGCAGTGTAGAGCGGGAGGATCCTTCCCAGTACTTC.

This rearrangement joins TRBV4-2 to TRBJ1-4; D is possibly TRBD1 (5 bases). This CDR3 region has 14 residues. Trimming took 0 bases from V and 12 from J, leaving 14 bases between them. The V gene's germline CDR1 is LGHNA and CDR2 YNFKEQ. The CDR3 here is CASSQEFLGGELFF. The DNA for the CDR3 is TGTGCCAGCAGCCAAGAGTTTTTGGGGGGGGAACTGTTTTTT.